Listed below are T cell receptor beta chains from one sample, sequenced in a study of blood T cell repertoires in COVID-19. Here immunoSEQ multiplex PCR was the method, and the copy in TCRdb shows in-frame clones only, minus some. The repertoire holds 150,000 to 200,000 clones, with roughly 90% as singletons. Sequences were obtained from peripheral blood. The receptors here all came from a woman between 55 and 75 years old with COVID-19, enrolled during active disease. The CDR3 runs from the conserved cysteine through the conserved F or W. Each record gives: CDR3 protein, CDR3 DNA, D gene, clone size, J gene, V gene. D genes are given only for firm matches. A row's size may be missing; if present it is once, few, many or a size class.

CDR3aa: CASSRDYNEQFF
CDR3nt: TGTGCCAGTAGCAGGGACTACAATGAGCAGTTCTTC
d_gene: NA
abundance: NA
j_gene: TRBJ2-1
v_gene: TRBV19

CDR3aa: CATSNSRVAGRGGNQPQHF
CDR3nt: TGTGCCACCAGTAACAGTCGGGTGGCGGGGCGGGGTGGCAATCAGCCCCAGCATTTT
d_gene: NA
abundance: NA
j_gene: TRBJ1-5
v_gene: TRBV24-1

CDR3aa: CVSAASTGELFF
CDR3nt: TGCGTATCGGCGGCCTCGACCGGGGAGCTGTTTTTT
d_gene: NA
abundance: NA
j_gene: TRBJ2-2
v_gene: TRBV5-1

CDR3aa: CATELWDRGEKLFF
CDR3nt: TGTGCCACGGAGCTCTGGGACAGGGGGGAAAAACTGTTTTTT
d_gene: TRBD1
abundance: NA
j_gene: TRBJ1-4
v_gene: TRBV7-9

CDR3aa: CASSQVRSYTGELFF
CDR3nt: TGTGCCAGCAGCCAAGTTCGGTCGTACACCGGGGAGCTGTTTTTT
d_gene: NA
abundance: once
j_gene: TRBJ2-2
v_gene: TRBV3-1/TRBV3-2

CDR3aa: CASSFQGRSYEQYF
CDR3nt: TGTGCCAGCAGTTTCCAGGGAAGAAGCTACGAGCAGTACTTC
d_gene: NA
abundance: NA
j_gene: TRBJ2-7
v_gene: TRBV6-5

CDR3aa: CASSLAIGHEQYF
CDR3nt: TGTGCCAGCAGCTTAGCGATTGGGCACGAGCAGTACTTC
d_gene: NA
abundance: NA
j_gene: TRBJ2-7
v_gene: TRBV13

CDR3aa: CASSLGVYEQYF
CDR3nt: TGTGCCAGCAGCCTCGGGGTCTACGAGCAGTACTTC
d_gene: NA
abundance: few
j_gene: TRBJ2-7
v_gene: TRBV6-2/TRBV6-3

CDR3aa: CASSFSSQGSYEQYF
CDR3nt: TGCGCCAGCAGCTTTTCCTCCCAGGGCTCCTACGAGCAGTACTTC
d_gene: NA
abundance: NA
j_gene: TRBJ2-7
v_gene: TRBV5-1

CDR3aa: CASSPGTASYEQYF
CDR3nt: TGTGCCAGCTCCCCCGGGACAGCCTCCTACGAGCAGTACTTC
d_gene: TRBD1
abundance: NA
j_gene: TRBJ2-7
v_gene: TRBV18

CDR3aa: CATSEDGRAYEQYF
CDR3nt: TGTGCCACCAGTGAGGACGGCAGGGCCTACGAGCAGTACTTC
d_gene: NA
abundance: NA
j_gene: TRBJ2-7
v_gene: TRBV24-1

CDR3aa: CASSKPGLAGDSTDTQYF
CDR3nt: TGTGCCAGCAGCAAACCGGGACTAGCGGGAGATAGCACAGATACGCAGTATTTT
d_gene: TRBD2
abundance: NA
j_gene: TRBJ2-3
v_gene: TRBV5-4

CDR3aa: CASSRRQGSTYEQYF
CDR3nt: TGTGCCAGCAGTAGAAGACAGGGATCCACCTACGAGCAGTACTTC
d_gene: TRBD1
abundance: NA
j_gene: TRBJ2-7
v_gene: TRBV6-5

CDR3aa: CAVQEGPGNEQFF
CDR3nt: TGCGCCGTACAGGAGGGCCCGGGGAATGAGCAGTTCTTC
d_gene: NA
abundance: NA
j_gene: TRBJ2-1
v_gene: TRBV5-1

CDR3aa: CASSFNRGSLNYGYTF
CDR3nt: TGTGCCAGCAGTTTTAACAGGGGGAGTTTAAACTATGGCTACACCTTC
d_gene: TRBD1
abundance: NA
j_gene: TRBJ1-2
v_gene: TRBV6-5

CDR3aa: CASSPGSLNEQYF
CDR3nt: TGTGCCAGCAGTCCCGGGTCCTTAAACGAGCAGTACTTC
d_gene: NA
abundance: NA
j_gene: TRBJ2-7
v_gene: TRBV12-3/TRBV12-4

CDR3aa: CASSFTYRGEGYTF
CDR3nt: TGTGCCAGCAGCTTTACATATCGGGGGGAGGGCTACACCTTC
d_gene: NA
abundance: NA
j_gene: TRBJ1-2
v_gene: TRBV5-4

CDR3aa: CAWSVLLNTIYF
CDR3nt: TGTGCCTGGAGTGTACTTCTGAACACCATATATTTT
d_gene: NA
abundance: once
j_gene: TRBJ1-3
v_gene: TRBV30

CDR3aa: CASSQDSLPYGYTF
CDR3nt: TGTGCCAGCAGCCAAGACAGCCTACCCTATGGCTACACCTTC
d_gene: NA
abundance: NA
j_gene: TRBJ1-2
v_gene: TRBV11-2

CDR3aa: CASSLGGGTGTDTQYF
CDR3nt: TGTGCCAGCAGCTTAGGAGGCGGAACGGGCACAGATACGCAGTATTTT
d_gene: NA
abundance: NA
j_gene: TRBJ2-3
v_gene: TRBV11-3

CDR3aa: CASSLDRGLEQFF
CDR3nt: TGTGCCAGCAGCTTGGACAGGGGGCTTGAGCAGTTCTTC
d_gene: TRBD1
abundance: NA
j_gene: TRBJ2-1
v_gene: TRBV12-3/TRBV12-4

CDR3aa: CASGSTIRTDRSYNEQFF
CDR3nt: TGTGCTAGTGGTTCCACAATACGGACAGACCGCTCCTACAATGAGCAGTTCTTC
d_gene: NA
abundance: NA
j_gene: TRBJ2-1
v_gene: TRBV12-5

CDR3aa: CASGETEYEQYF
CDR3nt: TGTGCCAGCGGTGAGACAGAGTACGAGCAGTACTTC
d_gene: NA
abundance: NA
j_gene: TRBJ2-7
v_gene: TRBV6-1

CDR3aa: CASSFFLRASGRYSGANVLTF
CDR3nt: TGTGCCAGCAGTTTTTTTCTGAGGGCTAGCGGGAGGTACTCTGGGGCCAACGTCCTGACTTTC
d_gene: TRBD2
abundance: NA
j_gene: TRBJ2-6
v_gene: TRBV28

CDR3aa: CATTKQLGQGVLTVPNQPQHF
CDR3nt: TGTGCCACCACTAAACAACTGGGACAGGGCGTCTTGACCGTTCCGAATCAGCCCCAGCATTTT
d_gene: TRBD1
abundance: NA
j_gene: TRBJ1-5
v_gene: TRBV9

CDR3aa: CASISQDRGQEGYTF
CDR3nt: TGTGCCAGCATCTCTCAAGACAGGGGGCAGGAAGGCTACACCTTC
d_gene: TRBD1
abundance: few
j_gene: TRBJ1-2
v_gene: TRBV11-1

CDR3aa: CASSETVNEQFF
CDR3nt: TGCGCCAGCAGTGAGACTGTAAATGAGCAGTTCTTC
d_gene: NA
abundance: NA
j_gene: TRBJ2-1
v_gene: TRBV10-1

CDR3aa: CASSWAGSGNTIYF
CDR3nt: TGCGCCAGCAGCTGGGCGGGCTCTGGAAACACCATATATTTT
d_gene: NA
abundance: NA
j_gene: TRBJ1-3
v_gene: TRBV5-1

CDR3aa: CASSQTTGGQPQHF
CDR3nt: TGCGCCAGCAGCCAGACCACCGGCGGTCAGCCCCAGCATTTT
d_gene: NA
abundance: NA
j_gene: TRBJ1-5
v_gene: TRBV5-1

CDR3aa: CASSFFQGSSGYGYTF
CDR3nt: TGTGCCAGCAGTTTTTTCCAGGGATCTTCTGGCTATGGCTACACCTTC
d_gene: NA
abundance: NA
j_gene: TRBJ1-2
v_gene: TRBV27

CDR3aa: CSVLGGTGDPTEAFF
CDR3nt: TGCAGCGTCCTAGGGGGGACAGGGGATCCCACTGAAGCTTTCTTT
d_gene: TRBD1
abundance: NA
j_gene: TRBJ1-1
v_gene: TRBV29-1

CDR3aa: CASSEEGRGYGYTF
CDR3nt: TGTGCCAGCAGCGAGGAGGGGAGGGGCTATGGCTACACCTTC
d_gene: NA
abundance: NA
j_gene: TRBJ1-2
v_gene: TRBV7-9

CDR3aa: CASSEAAGYAQPQHF
CDR3nt: TGTGCCAGCAGTGAAGCGGCAGGGTATGCCCAGCCCCAGCATTTT
d_gene: NA
abundance: NA
j_gene: TRBJ1-5
v_gene: TRBV2

CDR3aa: CASSEQGMSNQPQHF
CDR3nt: TGTGCCAGCAGCGAACAGGGTATGAGCAATCAGCCCCAGCATTTT
d_gene: NA
abundance: NA
j_gene: TRBJ1-5
v_gene: TRBV9

CDR3aa: CASSPTAPYEQYF
CDR3nt: TGTGCCAGCAGCCCCACAGCTCCCTACGAGCAGTACTTC
d_gene: NA
abundance: NA
j_gene: TRBJ2-7
v_gene: TRBV27

CDR3aa: CASSERQGSGYEQYF
CDR3nt: TGTGCCAGCAGTGAAAGACAGGGTTCGGGTTACGAGCAGTACTTC
d_gene: TRBD1
abundance: NA
j_gene: TRBJ2-7
v_gene: TRBV6-1

CDR3aa: CASSQRSAGEQYF
CDR3nt: TGTGCCAGCAGCCAGAGGTCTGCTGGGGAGCAGTACTTC
d_gene: NA
abundance: NA
j_gene: TRBJ2-7
v_gene: TRBV7-2

CDR3aa: CASSRTLAVGAKNIQYF
CDR3nt: TGTGCCAGCAGCCGCACCCTAGCGGTCGGGGCCAAAAACATTCAGTACTTC
d_gene: TRBD2
abundance: NA
j_gene: TRBJ2-4
v_gene: TRBV4-2

CDR3aa: CASSIDWEGGGSSYNEQFF
CDR3nt: TGTGCCAGTAGTATAGATTGGGAAGGGGGCGGAAGCTCCTACAATGAGCAGTTCTTC
d_gene: TRBD1
abundance: NA
j_gene: TRBJ2-1
v_gene: TRBV19

CDR3aa: CASSFWGQGDYGYTF
CDR3nt: TGTGCCAGCAGTTTTTGGGGGCAGGGCGACTATGGCTACACCTTC
d_gene: NA
abundance: NA
j_gene: TRBJ1-2
v_gene: TRBV27

CDR3aa: CASSYGSEGYTEAFF
CDR3nt: TGTGCCAGCAGTTACGGGTCGGAGGGGTACACTGAAGCTTTCTTT
d_gene: NA
abundance: once
j_gene: TRBJ1-1
v_gene: TRBV6-2/TRBV6-3

CDR3aa: CASSQTGRGEQFF
CDR3nt: TGCGCCAGCAGCCAGACAGGGCGGGGTGAGCAGTTCTTC
d_gene: NA
abundance: NA
j_gene: TRBJ2-1
v_gene: TRBV4-3

CDR3aa: CASRTPGQTNEQFF
CDR3nt: TGTGCCAGTAGGACTCCGGGACAGACAAATGAGCAGTTCTTC
d_gene: TRBD1
abundance: NA
j_gene: TRBJ2-1
v_gene: TRBV19

CDR3aa: CASSRDRGELTEAFF
CDR3nt: TGTGCCAGCAGCCGGGACAGGGGCGAGTTAACTGAAGCTTTCTTT
d_gene: TRBD1
abundance: NA
j_gene: TRBJ1-1
v_gene: TRBV4-2

CDR3aa: CASSAPSAGAGGNTIYF
CDR3nt: TGTGCCAGCAGCGCCCCGTCCGCCGGCGCAGGGGGAAACACCATATATTTT
d_gene: NA
abundance: NA
j_gene: TRBJ1-3
v_gene: TRBV3-1/TRBV3-2

CDR3aa: CASSQVPGRGGMDEQYF
CDR3nt: TGTGCCAGCAGCCAAGTCCCGGGGAGAGGGGGAATGGACGAGCAGTACTTC
d_gene: NA
abundance: NA
j_gene: TRBJ2-7
v_gene: TRBV14

CDR3aa: CASSMSLAAADTQYF
CDR3nt: TGTGCCAGTAGTATGAGCCTAGCTGCCGCAGATACGCAGTATTTT
d_gene: NA
abundance: NA
j_gene: TRBJ2-3
v_gene: TRBV19

CDR3aa: CASRTSGQFYGYTF
CDR3nt: TGTGCCAGCAGAACCTCTGGACAGTTCTATGGCTACACCTTC
d_gene: NA
abundance: NA
j_gene: TRBJ1-2
v_gene: TRBV28

CDR3aa: CASSYMTGLSYNEQFF
CDR3nt: TGTGCCAGCAGTTACATGACAGGGCTCTCCTACAATGAGCAGTTCTTC
d_gene: TRBD1
abundance: NA
j_gene: TRBJ2-1
v_gene: TRBV27

CDR3aa: CASSLWGQGNEKLFF
CDR3nt: TGTGCCAGCAGTTTATGGGGGCAGGGGAATGAAAAACTGTTTTTT
d_gene: NA
abundance: NA
j_gene: TRBJ1-4
v_gene: TRBV28

CDR3aa: CASRASGMGTDTQYF
CDR3nt: TGTGCCAGCAGGGCTAGCGGGATGGGCACAGATACGCAGTATTTT
d_gene: TRBD2
abundance: once
j_gene: TRBJ2-3
v_gene: TRBV2